Included here is one T cell receptor beta chain sequence, with context. The germline V gene has CDR1 SQVTM and CDR2 ANQGSEA. CDR3 length: 13 amino acids. V lost 0 bases and J 7 bases, leaving 13 bases between the germline ends. The table came from immunoSEQ multiplex PCR; TCRdb's copy has only in-frame clones and leaves some out. The sample lists roughly 250,000 clones, roughly 90% occurring once. The sample is drawn from a study of cytomegalovirus exposure and HLA in healthy donors. The clonotype originates from a woman between 18 and 29 years old in good health and CMV-seronegative. The material sequenced was PBMCs. The J gene is TRBJ2-7, the V gene TRBV29-1; tentative D call: TRBD2 (6 bases). CDR3 DNA sequence: TGCAGCGTTGAAGATAACCCCGCGGGGGAGCAGTACTTC. Translating it yields CSVEDNPAGEQYF.